Listed here are 12 T cell receptor beta chains from one sample, sequenced in a study of control samples from healthy donors and cancer patients. Profiled with immunoSEQ multiplex PCR; TCRdb holds only in-frame clones, not every one. Of more than 70,000 clones listed, 85% to 95% are singletons. The sample was blood. The receptor source for this set is a woman in her thirties in good health.

The table lists this clone with a count of one. J is TRBJ1-5 and V is TRBV15; D ambiguous. Germline V gene lookup returns CDR1 LNHNV and CDR2 YYDKDF (reference sequence). V was shortened by 0 bases and J by 1 base, with 10 bases between the two germline ends. The CDR3 is 16 residues long. The CDR3 reads CATSREALGSNQPQHF. Written as DNA, the CDR3 is TGTGCCACCAGCAGAGAGGCCTTGGGAAGCAATCAGCCCCAGCATTTT.

This clone showed up just once. The rearrangement uses TRBV4-1 and TRBJ1-1; D gene ambiguous. Germline loops: CDR1 MGHRA, CDR2 YSYEKL. CDR3 length: 13 residues. V was pared by 4 bases and J by 4 bases, with 10 bases between. This CDR3 reads CASSREEFTEAFF. CDR3 DNA: TGCGCCAGCAGCCGAGAGGAATTCACTGAAGCTTTCTTT.

The count of this clone is one. The rearrangement uses TRBV5-6 and TRBJ1-2, with TRBD1 identical over 8 bases. The CDR3 consists of 15 residues. CDR1 is SGHDT and CDR2 is YYEEEE in the germline V gene. V was pared by 4 bases and J by 7 bases, with 12 bases of the junction left unmatched. CDR3 loop: CASSRSDRGQGGYTF. The CDR3 DNA follows: TGTGCCAGCAGCCGATCCGACAGGGGACAAGGTGGCTACACCTTC.

Within the sample, this clone is medium-sized (0.01 to 0.1%). The CDR3 spells CASSTTSAGSEQYF. The CDR3 DNA reads TGTGCCAGCAGCACCACTAGCGCCGGTAGCGAGCAGTACTTC. J is TRBJ2-7 and V is TRBV3-1 (or the pseudogene TRBV3-2); 7 bases align to TRBD2. This CDR3 has 14 residues. Germline V gene lookup returns CDR1 LGHDT and CDR2 YNNKEL (reference sequence). Losses at the gene ends were 5 bases for V and 6 bases for J; bases not matched to a gene: 10.

The chain has TRBV7-9 and TRBJ1-5, with D tentatively TRBD1 (6 bases). Germline CDR1 reads SEHNR; CDR2 reads FQNEAQ (reference sequence). V was clipped by 6 bases and J by 3 bases, with 15 bases between them. The CDR3 consists of 15 residues. Here the CDR3 reads CASSPGTLFNQPQHF. The CDR3 nucleotides read TGTGCCAGCAGTCCCGGGACACTCTTCAATCAGCCCCAGCATTTT.

This chain joins TRBV5-5 and TRBJ1-1; the match to TRBD1 covers 7 bases. The CDR3 spans 16 residues. Germline assignment: CDR1 SGHKS and CDR2 YYEKEE (reference sequence). The V gene end was trimmed by 7 bases and the J gene end by 3 bases; junction bases not matched to a gene: 15. CDR3 protein: CASPRGGVALDTEAFF. DNA of the CDR3: TGTGCCAGCCCCAGGGGGGGGGTAGCCCTCGACACTGAAGCTTTCTTT.

The chain has TRBV5-1 and TRBJ2-3; unclear D gene. CDR3 length: 15 residues. V dropped 0 bases and J dropped 2 bases, with 10 bases sitting between them. Germline V gives CDR1 SGHRS, CDR2 YFSETQ. This chain's CDR3 is CASSLDPRNTDTQYF. CDR3 sequence (DNA): TGCGCCAGCAGCTTGGATCCGAGGAACACAGATACGCAGTATTTT.

The rearrangement links TRBV6-6 to TRBJ1-1, with 10 bases that match TRBD1. The CDR3 consists of 15 residues. V shed 5 bases, J shed 5 bases, and the junction held 8 bases outside the gene matches. Germline CDR1 is MNHNY and CDR2 is SVGAGI (reference sequence). The CDR3 loop is CASSLIPGQGTEAFF. The CDR3 DNA reads as TGTGCCAGCAGTCTAATTCCGGGACAGGGGACTGAAGCTTTCTTT.

V and J are TRBV13 and TRBJ2-2; no definite D call. CDR3 length: 13 residues. Per the germline V gene, CDR1 is PRHDT and CDR2 is FYEKMQ (reference sequence). V gave up 5 bases and J gave up 6 bases, with 10 bases separating them. The CDR3 spells CASSLHTAGELFF. The DNA of the CDR3 is TGTGCCAGCAGCCTCCATACGGCCGGGGAGCTGTTTTTT.

The CDR3: CASSFRFGNSPLHF. In DNA form, the CDR3 reads TGTGCCAGCAGTTTTAGGTTCGGTAATTCACCCCTCCACTTT. V is TRBV27 and J is TRBJ1-6; D not certain. Germline CDR1 is MNHEY and CDR2 is SMNVEV (reference sequence). V dropped 3 bases and J dropped 6 bases, with 9 bases sitting between them. This CDR3 is 14 amino acids long.

In nucleotides, the CDR3 is TGTGCCAGCAGCAGGACGACAGCGGGAAACACCATATATTTT. It translates to CASSRTTAGNTIYF. The chain links TRBV14 to TRBJ1-3, with TRBD1 as a possible D gene (5 bases). This CDR3 is 14 amino acids long. V lost 5 bases and J 4 bases, leaving 12 bases between the germline ends. Germline CDR1 is SGHDN and CDR2 is FVKESK.

The V and J genes are TRBV19 and TRBJ2-1, with D unclear. V lost 2 bases to trimming and J lost 3 bases, with 17 bases between them. The CDR3 is 17 residues long. Germline V CDR1 and CDR2: LNHDA, SQIVND (reference sequence). CDR3 residues: CASSIFDSPGLYNEQFF. CDR3 coding DNA: TGTGCCAGTAGTATATTTGATTCTCCCGGGCTCTACAATGAGCAGTTCTTC.